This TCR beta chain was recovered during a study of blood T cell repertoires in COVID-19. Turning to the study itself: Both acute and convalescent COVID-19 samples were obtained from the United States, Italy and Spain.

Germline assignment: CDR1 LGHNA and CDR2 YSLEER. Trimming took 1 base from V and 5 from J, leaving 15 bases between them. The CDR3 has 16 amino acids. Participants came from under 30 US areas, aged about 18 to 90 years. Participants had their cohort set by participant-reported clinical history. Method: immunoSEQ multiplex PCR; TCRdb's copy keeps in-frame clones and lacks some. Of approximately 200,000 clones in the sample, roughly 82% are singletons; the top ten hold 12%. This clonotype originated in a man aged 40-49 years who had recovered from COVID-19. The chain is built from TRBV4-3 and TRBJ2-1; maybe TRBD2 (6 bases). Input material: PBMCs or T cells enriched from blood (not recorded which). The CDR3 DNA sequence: TGCGCCAGCAGCCAAGGTTGGGCTAGCGAGGACAATGAGCAGTTCTTC. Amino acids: CASSQGWASEDNEQFF.